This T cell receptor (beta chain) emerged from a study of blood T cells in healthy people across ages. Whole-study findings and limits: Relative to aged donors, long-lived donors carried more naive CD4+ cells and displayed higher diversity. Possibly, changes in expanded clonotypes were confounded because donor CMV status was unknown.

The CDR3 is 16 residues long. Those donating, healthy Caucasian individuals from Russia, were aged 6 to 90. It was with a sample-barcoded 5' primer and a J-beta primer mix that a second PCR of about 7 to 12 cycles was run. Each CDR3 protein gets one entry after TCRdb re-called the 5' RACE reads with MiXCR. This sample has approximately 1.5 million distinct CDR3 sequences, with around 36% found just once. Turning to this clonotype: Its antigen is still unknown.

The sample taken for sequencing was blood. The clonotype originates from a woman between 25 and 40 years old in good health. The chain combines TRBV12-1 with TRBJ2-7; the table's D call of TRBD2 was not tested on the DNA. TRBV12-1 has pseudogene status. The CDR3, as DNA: TGTGCCAGCAGCTTAGGCCGACTAGCGGGACTCTACGAGCAGTACTTC. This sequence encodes CASSLGRLAGLYEQYF.